This T cell receptor beta chain was retrieved from a study of breast tumors, draining lymph nodes, adjacent tissues. General study results and limits: The data were judged consistent with most tumor T cells coming from lymph node and expanding in tumor. That most tumor T cells come from lymph nodes remained unproven. Tumor TCR diversity was below lymph nodes but above nontumor tissue. Luminal-like breast cancer showed significantly higher tumor–nontumor repertoire similarity than basal-like.

TCRdb independently ran MiXCR on the multiplex PCR reads; one entry per CDR3 protein. In the table there are nearly 200,000 distinct CDR3 sequences, 31% of which are singletons. The lymph nodes were axillary draining lymph nodes from breast cancer patients. A note on this clonotype: Antigen specificity is unknown.

CDR1 is SEHNR and CDR2 is FQNEAQ in the germline V gene (reference sequence). Trimming left V 4 bases short and J 2 bases short, with 9 bases between. The CDR3 covers 13 residues. The TCR originated in a female donor with breast cancer. Some clones in this sample may be carry-over from other donors' samples. Sequencing was performed on axillary lymph node tissue. The chain uses TRBV7-9 and TRBJ2-7; D gene uncertain. DNA for the CDR3: TGTGCCAGCAGCTCCGGGCTAACCTACGAGCAGTACTTC. It encodes CASSSGLTYEQYF.